The clone carrying this TCR beta chain has ten or more counts. Its cognate antigen is unknown. The data derive from a study of T cell repertoires in cytomegalovirus infection. Study-wide background: Evidence of both CMV infection and a matching HLA type came from public TCR beta signatures. Regarding the study as a whole: Cumulative frequency (of public TCR beta family members) identified carriers of CMV plus the relevant HLA. Predominance within the ex vivo response was attributable to HLA-C-restricted CMV-specific TCR beta clonotypes.

TCRdb ran MiXCR on the reads and lists one entry per CDR3 protein. The data contain approximately 700,000 distinct CDR3 sequences, 35% of them seen just once; the ten biggest clones take up more than 2.5%. This CDR3 has 16 amino acids. V was pared by 6 bases and J by 3 bases, with 7 bases of the junction left unmatched. Germline V gene lookup returns CDR1 SEHNR and CDR2 FQNEAQ (reference sequence). Sequencing was carried out using PBMCs. The TCR was taken from a human donor in good health (CMV status not recorded). Some clones in this sample may be carry-over from other donors' samples. The genes are TRBV7-9 and TRBJ2-3, with TRBD2 matching 12 bases. The CDR3 loop reads CASSLTSGRRTDTQYF. Here the CDR3 DNA reads TGTGCCAGCAGTTTGACTAGCGGGAGAAGGACAGATACGCAGTATTTT.